The rows below give T cell receptor beta chains drawn from one sample of a study of blood T cell repertoires in COVID-19. Sequencing was performed with immunoSEQ multiplex PCR; in TCRdb, only in-frame clones are kept and a portion is missing. The sample gives approximately 80,000 clones, 80% to 85% of which show up once; under 30% is in the top ten. Sequenced input: peripheral blood. All receptors derive from a human donor in a cohort sampled during active COVID-19. The conserved cysteine and the conserved F or W are not part of the CDR3 here. Size tells how often a clone was seen (once, few, many) or the class of an expanded clone, and some rows leave it out.

j_gene,abundance,v_gene,CDR3aa
TRBJ1-1,few,TRBV5-1,ASRRDSPNTEAF
TRBJ1-4,.,TRBV6-1,ASSANRFATNEKLF
TRBJ2-7,.,TRBV5-1,ASSLTQGGYEQY
TRBJ1-3,.,TRBV3-1/TRBV3-2,ASSPIGNTIY
TRBJ1-1,.,TRBV5-1,ASSRDRNTEAF
TRBJ1-1,.,TRBV9,ASSARQGAAF
TRBJ2-7,few,TRBV18,ASSPGLGHFEQY
TRBJ2-5,.,TRBV7-2,ASSKQGIQETQY
TRBJ2-3,.,TRBV19,ASSIGGSSTDTQY
TRBJ1-1,.,TRBV30,AWSVPGQLNTEAF
TRBJ2-2,.,TRBV5-1,ASSPPTGELF
TRBJ1-1,.,TRBV11-3,ASSSTGNTEAF
TRBJ2-5,.,TRBV4-2,ASSSPSGGRETQY
TRBJ1-1,.,TRBV7-2,ASSLFGPGLNTEAF
TRBJ2-5,.,TRBV5-5,ASSAGQRETQY
TRBJ2-7,.,TRBV5-6,ASSPWVTGVPYEQY
TRBJ2-3,.,TRBV2,ASRTLSSGATDTQY
TRBJ1-5,.,TRBV18,ASSRDSTPGPQH
TRBJ1-1,.,TRBV9,ASSAVGESTEAF
TRBJ2-2,.,TRBV19,ASSPVWTGTGELF
TRBJ2-2,.,TRBV10-3,AISDSEAAGELF
TRBJ2-7,.,TRBV6-6,ASSYSTGASYEQY
TRBJ2-7,.,TRBV12-3/TRBV12-4,ASSGNRGSEQY
TRBJ1-2,few,TRBV19,ASSMFSDYGYT
TRBJ1-4,.,TRBV4-2,ASSQDPTVNEKLF
TRBJ2-7,.,TRBV7-8,ASSQTVYLDLGGYEQY
TRBJ1-2,.,TRBV3-1/TRBV3-2,ASNRQGAGGYT
TRBJ1-1,.,TRBV3-1/TRBV3-2,ASSASDRDTEAF
TRBJ2-5,.,TRBV19,ASGRVHQETQY
TRBJ2-3,.,TRBV7-9,ASSPLLGRQGRDTQY
TRBJ2-1,.,TRBV5-1,ASSLGTGLNEQF
TRBJ2-3,.,TRBV19,ASSIAEDTDTQY
TRBJ1-5,.,TRBV18,ASSLLSNQPQH
TRBJ1-1,.,TRBV6-5,ASSPWTGGAEAF
TRBJ2-1,.,TRBV2,ASSFGSSREF
TRBJ2-1,few,TRBV7-3,ASSLNSPRSGYNEQF
TRBJ1-2,.,TRBV6-5,ASRQFNYGYT
TRBJ1-2,.,TRBV29-1,SVVGLRTGSPYT
TRBJ1-2,.,TRBV12-3/TRBV12-4,ASTVGGLEGYT
TRBJ2-3,.,TRBV5-1,ASSLVAGADTQY
TRBJ1-2,.,TRBV27,ASSLFSSQDGYT
TRBJ2-1,.,TRBV24-1,ATSETDRGKQF
TRBJ1-1,.,TRBV7-8,ASSSQGARTEAF
TRBJ2-5,once,TRBV18,ASSPGGRAMETQY
TRBJ1-1,.,TRBV2,ASDSGNTEAF
TRBJ2-7,.,TRBV28,ASSLGTGYYEQY
TRBJ1-2,.,TRBV2,ASSARLGYT
TRBJ2-5,.,TRBV5-1,ASRSGQEGETQY
TRBJ2-5,.,TRBV4-1,ASSQSPGREETQY
TRBJ1-2,.,TRBV7-9,ASSLAAGAYGYT
TRBJ1-5,once,TRBV2,ASSGSSSNQPQH
TRBJ2-7,.,TRBV5-5,ASSGSFRGLSEQY